This T cell receptor (beta chain) was sequenced during a study of pediatric ulcerative colitis (dated by TCRdb to between 2019 and 2020). Some background on the complete study: Pancolitis was present in several ulcerative colitis patients and left-sided colitis in two, and histology consistent with ulcerative colitis was found in all of these patients. From nine newly diagnosed, treatment-naive pediatric ulcerative colitis patients and four non-IBD control children, paired blood and rectal samples were collected. By Pediatric Ulcerative Colitis Activity Index, mild disease was classified in two patients, moderate disease in four and acute severe colitis in three. Here is what the overall study found, with its caveats: With only a handful of individuals, the healthy control group was small. For technical reasons, the blood samples of two patients yielded substantially fewer templates, so those samples were excluded from the blood-rectal overlap analysis. Because repertoires were derived from total lymphocyte DNA, patterns in rare subsets such as regulatory T cells may not have been reflected. Controls, mild-moderate and acute severe colitis patients were separated by rectal repertoire features, and reduced rectal diversity due to clonal expansions was observed in acute severe colitis. A couple of rectal CDR3 clonotypes turned up in every ulcerative colitis patient but in none of the controls. Clonal overlap between a subject's own blood and rectum was significantly greater in ulcerative colitis patients than in controls, which suggests more T cell trafficking to inflamed tissue.

This clone was recorded once. There is no known antigen for this receptor. No base quality information exists; no much larger clone differs at one position. Through the immunoSEQ TRB Survey service, multiplex V and J primers were used to amplify rearranged CDR3 beta regions from genomic DNA. To keep depth equal across samples, survey-level sequencing depth of up to 500,000 reads per sample was applied. The libraries were purified, combined into pools and sequenced with Illumina technology. As for how the authors treated the data: Productive clonality, sample overlap, pairwise scatters, CDR3 beta length, V/D/J gene usage and productiveness were assessed with immunoSEQ online tools. Calculated diversity was defined as the number of unique rearrangements divided by total templates times 100, and Shannon and Simpson indices were additionally computed. For principal component analysis, Z-score normalized data were analyzed with the R prcomp function and the ggbiplot package. Blood-rectal clonal overlap within each subject was quantified with Morisita's index. The source is immuneACCESS, and TCRdb retained only in-frame sequences with V and J called. Part of the clones is not carried over; for the studies checked, unresolved V genes explain less than half of this, and the remainder is unexplained. V and J calls and clone size are those listed in that table; D and trimming were worked out from the DNA. This sample gives 30,000 or so clones in total; approximately 78% of them show up just once. Of the sample, approximately 4.3% falls within the top ten clones.

Deletion took 6 bases off V and 7 bases off J, with a span of 20 bases between the germline ends. From the cysteine up to the phenylalanine, the CDR3 has a length of 15 residues. Only the CDR3 part of the read is kept: 45 bases, read in frame from the first base. Sequences SGHDT (CDR1) and YYEEEE (CDR2) are obtained from the germline V gene. Ulcerative colitis patients had received no immunosuppressive medication before the diagnostic colonoscopy. Blood was sampled at the same time as the colonoscopy. The Wizard kit (Promega) was used to extract genomic DNA from blood and intestinal samples. Sequencing input: blood. Recombination joined TRBV5-6 with TRBJ2-1; no D gene is confidently identified. The receptor was derived from a boy younger than 18 with severe ulcerative colitis. The CDR3 in this case is CASIGLDRSRNEQFF. The DNA sequence follows: TGTGCCAGCATCGGCCTCGATAGAAGTAGGAATGAGCAGTTCTTC.